This T cell receptor (beta chain) emerged from a study of human T cells and chemical hapten exposure. V dropped 2 bases and J dropped 5 bases, with 24 bases sitting between them. The germline gives CDR1 SGHDN, CDR2 FVKESK. The CDR3 sequence is 18 residues long. The table lists this clonotype with a few counts. Time point meaning: pre-sensitization, week 0. Treatment given: therapeutic diphenylcyclopropenone sensitization with weekly scalp DPC. Unseparated into fractions, whole blood served as the source from which total RNA was extracted. One entry per CDR3 protein, called by TCRdb with MiXCR from the RACE reads. Here the sample spans 56,000 or so distinct CDR3 sequences, about 9.6% being singletons.

The receptor comes from a woman younger than 45 with alopecia areata. Some clones in this sample may be carry-over from other donors' samples. The rearrangement links TRBV14 to TRBJ2-5, with a possible D match to TRBD1 (6 bases). Sequencing used whole blood, obtained in connection with sensitization to the hapten diphenylcyclopropenone (DPC). This CDR3 is CASSQRYITGMGTETQYF. CDR3 nucleotide sequence: TGTGCCAGCAGCCAACGATACATAACAGGGATGGGGACGGAGACCCAGTACTTC.